This is a list of T cell receptor beta chains from one sample in a study of OX40 agonist ivuxolimab in advanced cancers. Data came from immunoSEQ multiplex PCR; TCRdb stores just in-frame clones and leaves some out. This sample yields 50,000 to 60,000 clones, of which about 89% are seen a single time; roughly 1.1% belongs to the top ten. The specimen was CD4+ or CD8+ T cells sorted from blood, collected in a trial of the OX40 agonist ivuxolimab. The receptor source for this set is an adult with an advanced solid tumor such as melanoma, head and neck, liver or kidney cancer. The CDR3 runs from the conserved cysteine through the conserved F or W.

J | V | CDR3
TRBJ2-1 | TRBV2 | CASARRGHNEQFF
TRBJ2-2 | TRBV5-1 | CASSLQGSAGELFF
TRBJ1-5 | TRBV19 | CATLEGRGANQPQHF
TRBJ2-1 | TRBV20-1 | CSAKIAAEQFF
TRBJ1-3 | TRBV11-2 | CASSPNRPGTGNTIYF
TRBJ1-1 | TRBV28 | CASGLSQTNTEAFF
TRBJ2-5 | TRBV4-1 | CASSPGTGYYF
TRBJ1-2 | TRBV27 | CASSLKGGTRSYGYTF
TRBJ2-7 | TRBV10-3 | CAISGLAGLGAYF
TRBJ2-7 | TRBV5-1 | CASSLGAGSSSYEQYF
TRBJ1-5 | TRBV7-8 | CASSLRVGGGGNQPQHF
TRBJ1-1 | TRBV7-9 | CASSLEPMTRYNTEAFF
TRBJ2-7 | TRBV7-2 | CASSLRLSTGPYEQYF
TRBJ2-7 | TRBV7-9 | CASSSSFAEQYF
TRBJ2-3 | TRBV5-4 | CASSLIRDASDTQYF
TRBJ2-7 | TRBV19 | CASSIVRVFHEQYF
TRBJ2-2 | TRBV11-3 | CASSRAGTGVEAGELFF
TRBJ2-3 | TRBV4-3 | CASSQGAAGGLYF
TRBJ1-1 | TRBV2 | CASSVFSTDTEAFF
TRBJ2-5 | TRBV5-4 | CASNSGARETQYF
TRBJ2-5 | TRBV5-1 | CASSLGDHQETQYF
TRBJ1-5 | TRBV18 | CASSPRGAYSNQPQHF
TRBJ2-1 | TRBV18 | CASSPDRGGYNEQFF
TRBJ2-7 | TRBV6-6 | CASIPSGRTYEQYF
TRBJ2-1 | TRBV10-3 | CAIALAAENEQFF